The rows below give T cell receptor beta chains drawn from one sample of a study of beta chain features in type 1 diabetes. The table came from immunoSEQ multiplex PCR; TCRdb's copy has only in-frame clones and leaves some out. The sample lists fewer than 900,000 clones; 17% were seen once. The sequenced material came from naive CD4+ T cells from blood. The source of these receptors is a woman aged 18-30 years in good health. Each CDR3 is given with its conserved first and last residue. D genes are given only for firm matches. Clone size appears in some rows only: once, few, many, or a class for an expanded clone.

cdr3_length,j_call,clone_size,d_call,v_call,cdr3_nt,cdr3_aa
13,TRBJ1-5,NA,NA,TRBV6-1,TGTGCCAGCAGTGAAGCGATTAATCAGCCCCAGCATTTT,CASSEAINQPQHF
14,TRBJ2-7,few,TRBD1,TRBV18,TGTGCCAGCTCACCCGGACAGGATTCCTACGAGCAGTACTTC,CASSPGQDSYEQYF
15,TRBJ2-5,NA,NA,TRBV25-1,TGTGCCAGCAGTGACTCTAGCGGAGGGGGGGAGACCCAGTACTTC,CASSDSSGGGETQYF
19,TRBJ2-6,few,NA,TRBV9,TGTGCCAGCAGCCCTCGGGGGGGACAGGTGTATTCTGGGGCCAACGTCCTGACTTTC,CASSPRGGQVYSGANVLTF
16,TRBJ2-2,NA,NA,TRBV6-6,TGTGCCAGCAGTACCTTGGGGACTCTTTTGCCCGGGGAGCTGTTTTTT,CASSTLGTLLPGELFF
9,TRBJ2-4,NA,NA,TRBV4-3,TGCGCCGGCAGCTTCCACCAGTACTTC,CAGSFHQYF
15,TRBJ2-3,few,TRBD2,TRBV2,TGTGCCAGCAGTACGCAGCGGGAGGTTACAGATACGCAGTATTTT,CASSTQREVTDTQYF
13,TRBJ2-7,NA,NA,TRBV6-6,TGTGCCAGCAGTTACGCAATCTACTACGAGCAGTACTTC,CASSYAIYYEQYF
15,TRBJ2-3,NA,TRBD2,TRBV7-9,TGTGCCAGCAGTTCTGAGCGGGAGGTACCAGATACGCAGTATTTT,CASSSEREVPDTQYF
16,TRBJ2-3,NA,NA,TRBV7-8,TGTGCCAGCAGCCGTTCGGGCGGGAAGGGCGCAGATACGCAGTATTTT,CASSRSGGKGADTQYF
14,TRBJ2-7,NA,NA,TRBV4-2,TGTGCCAGCAGCCAAGAACGGATCTCCTACGAGCAGTACTTC,CASSQERISYEQYF
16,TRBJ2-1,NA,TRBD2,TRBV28,TGTGCCAGCAGTCCCGGACTAGCGGGAGCCTTTAATGAGCAGTTCTTC,CASSPGLAGAFNEQFF
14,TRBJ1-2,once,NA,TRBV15,TGTGCCACCAGCAGAGAACGGACTGCATATGGCTACACCTTC,CATSRERTAYGYTF
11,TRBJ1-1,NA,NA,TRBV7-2,TGTGCCAGCAGCCTGAATATCATGGCTTTCTTT,CASSLNIMAFF
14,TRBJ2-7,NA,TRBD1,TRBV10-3,TGTGCCATCAGTACCCCGGGACAGGTCTACGAGCAGTACTTC,CAISTPGQVYEQYF
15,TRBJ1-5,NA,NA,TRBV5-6,TGTGCCAGCAGCTTTTGGGGTTTGGGCAATCAGCCCCAGCATTTT,CASSFWGLGNQPQHF
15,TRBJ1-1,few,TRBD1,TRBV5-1,TGCGCCAGCAGCTTGGCAGGGGGATTGAACACTGAAGCTTTCTTT,CASSLAGGLNTEAFF
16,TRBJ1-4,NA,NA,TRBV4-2,TGTGCCAGCAGCCAAGATTTGGGGGCCGGAAATGAAAAACTGTTTTTT,CASSQDLGAGNEKLFF
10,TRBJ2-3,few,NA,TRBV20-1,TGCAGTGCTACTATTGGTACGCAGTATTTT,CSATIGTQYF
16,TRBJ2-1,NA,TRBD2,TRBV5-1,TGCGCCAGCAGCCTTTCGACTAGCGGGAGTTCCAGGGTGCAGTTCTTC,CASSLSTSGSSRVQFF
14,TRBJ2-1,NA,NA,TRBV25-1,TGTGCCAGCAGTGAATCGGCTGCTAGAAATGAGCAGTTCTTC,CASSESAARNEQFF
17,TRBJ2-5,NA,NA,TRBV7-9,TGTGCCAGCAGCTTCCAACAGAGGTCTAGTTGGGGGGAGACCCAGTACTTC,CASSFQQRSSWGETQYF
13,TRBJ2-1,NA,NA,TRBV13,TGTGCCAGCAGCTTTCCAGACAGTAAGGAGCAGTTCTTC,CASSFPDSKEQFF
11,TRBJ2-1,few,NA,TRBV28,TGTGCCAGCAGTCTAGAGGGTGAGCAGTTCTTC,CASSLEGEQFF
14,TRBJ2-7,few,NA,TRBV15,TGTGCCACCAGCAGAACTCTAGAATCGGGGGAGCAGTACTTC,CATSRTLESGEQYF
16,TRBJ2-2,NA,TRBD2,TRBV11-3,TGTGCCAGCAGCTTAGATAGCGGGATTAACACCGGGGAGCTGTTTTTT,CASSLDSGINTGELFF
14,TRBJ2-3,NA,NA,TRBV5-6,TGTGCCAGCAGCTCCGCCGCCCTCACAGATACGCAGTATTTT,CASSSAALTDTQYF
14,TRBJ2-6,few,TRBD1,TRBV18,TGTGCCAGCTCACCACGCCTGGACAGGAACGTCCTGACTTTC,CASSPRLDRNVLTF
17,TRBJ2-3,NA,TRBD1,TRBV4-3,TGCGCCAGCAGCCAAGCTCCCTCCGGGCAGGGGGCAGATACGCAGTATTTT,CASSQAPSGQGADTQYF
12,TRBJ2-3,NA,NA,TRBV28,TGTGCCAGCTCCCTCAGCACAGATACGCAGTATTTT,CASSLSTDTQYF
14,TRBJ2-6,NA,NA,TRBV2,TGTGCCAGCAGTCTTTACTCTGGGGCCAACGTCCTGACTTTC,CASSLYSGANVLTF
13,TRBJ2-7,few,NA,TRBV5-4,TGTGCCAGCAGCTTGGAGGCAGGGGACGAGCAGTACTTC,CASSLEAGDEQYF
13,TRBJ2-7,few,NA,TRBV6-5,TGTGCCAGCAGTCGGGACTGGCTGTACGAGCAGTACTTC,CASSRDWLYEQYF
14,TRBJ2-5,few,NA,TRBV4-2,TGTGCCAGCAGCCAAGTCGCGGTTCAAGAGACCCAGTACTTC,CASSQVAVQETQYF
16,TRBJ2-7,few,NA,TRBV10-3,TGTGCCATCAGTGCAAGCCTAGCACTGAGCTCCTACGAGCAGTACTTC,CAISASLALSSYEQYF
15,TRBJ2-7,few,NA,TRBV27,TGTGCCAGCAGTCCCCGATCTCTGGGCTCCTACGAGCAGTACTTC,CASSPRSLGSYEQYF
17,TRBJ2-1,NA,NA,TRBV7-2,TGTGCCAGCAGCCCACAAAGACAGATCTCTTCCTACAATGAGCAGTTCTTC,CASSPQRQISSYNEQFF